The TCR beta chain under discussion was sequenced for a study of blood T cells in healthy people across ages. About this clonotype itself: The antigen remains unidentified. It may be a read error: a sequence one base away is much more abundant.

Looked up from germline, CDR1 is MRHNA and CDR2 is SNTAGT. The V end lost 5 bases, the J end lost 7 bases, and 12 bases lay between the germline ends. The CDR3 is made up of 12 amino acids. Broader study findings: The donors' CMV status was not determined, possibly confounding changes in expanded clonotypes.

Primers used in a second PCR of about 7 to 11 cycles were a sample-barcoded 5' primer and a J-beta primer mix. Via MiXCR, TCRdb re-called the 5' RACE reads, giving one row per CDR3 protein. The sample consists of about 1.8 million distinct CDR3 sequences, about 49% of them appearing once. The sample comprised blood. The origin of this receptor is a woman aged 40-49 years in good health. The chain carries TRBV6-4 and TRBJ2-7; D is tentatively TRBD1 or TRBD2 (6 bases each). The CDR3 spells CASSSGEDEQYF. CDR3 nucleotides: TGTGCCAGCAGTTCAGGGGAGGATGAGCAGTACTTC.